This TCR beta chain stems from a study of Ad26.COV2.S vaccination and SARS-CoV-2 variants. The study, taken as a whole, reports: Comparable non-spike TCR breadth was observed in vaccine and placebo recipients. Vaccine recipients had higher spike-specific TCR breadth than placebo recipients. The TCR breadth and depth analyses may have produced an underestimate of total T cell responses. Spike-specific CD8+ and CD4+ T cell responses reportedly showed substantial breadth after vaccination.

Notes on this clone: What it recognizes is unknown.

The trim removed 4 bases at V and 2 bases at J, leaving 8 bases unmatched. Germline lookup yields CDR1 MGHDK and CDR2 SYGVNS. This CDR3 is 15 amino acids long. Assay: immunoSEQ multiplex PCR; the TCRdb copy retains only in-frame clones and omits some. The sample has about 180,000 clones; around 85% are singletons. The V gene is TRBV25-1, the J gene TRBJ2-7, with TRBD1 matching over 7 bases. This receptor was taken from a human donor who had recovered from COVID-19. The source material was peripheral blood, sampled after recovery from COVID-19. For the CDR3, the DNA is TGTGCCAGCAGTGCCCGTAGGGACAGCACCTACGAGCAGTACTTC. Translated, it gives CASSARRDSTYEQYF.